This T cell receptor beta chain is from a study of blood T cells in healthy people across ages. Study overall: Through template switching, about one barcoded beta molecule was captured per two T cells, as measured in model experiments.

PBMCs, at least 6 million per sample, were isolated. Germline V gene data show CDR1 as LGHNA and CDR2 as YSLEER. V lost 0 bases, J lost 2 bases, and 4 bases stayed unmatched. There are 16 residues in the CDR3. It was with a sample-barcoded 5' primer and a J-beta primer mix that a second PCR of roughly 7 to 12 cycles was run. MiXCR, applied by TCRdb to the 5' RACE reads, yields one record per CDR3 protein. The data show about 760,000 distinct CDR3 sequences, about 61% seen once. Sequencing was carried out using blood. V and J are TRBV4-3 and TRBJ2-4, with TRBD1 matching over 7 bases. This receptor was obtained from a man aged 40-49 years in good health. The CDR3 loop reads CASSQEGRGTKNIQYF. The CDR3 DNA reads TGCGCCAGCAGCCAAGAAGGCAGGGGGACCAAAAACATTCAGTACTTC.